The TCR beta chain described here comes from a study of T cells in localized non-small cell lung cancer. General study points: Uninvolved adjacent lung had higher T cell clonality than tumor and all other tissues. Appearing in adjacent lung were a median about 60 of the top 100 tumor clones. Only one tumor region went through sequencing, so heterogeneity may still be there.

A remark on this clone: Its antigen is as yet unknown.

This CDR3 comprises 13 residues. The germline V gene encodes CDR1 SGHVS and CDR2 FNYEAQ. Unmatched junction bases numbered 6, after V lost 5 bases and J lost 9 bases. Assay used: immunoSEQ multiplex PCR; TCRdb lists only in-frame clones, some missing. The data show 45,000 to 60,000 clones, approximately 83% seen once. This chain links TRBV7-6 with TRBJ2-1, with TRBD2 matching 8 bases. The TCR sequence derives from an older female donor with stage II squamous cell lung carcinoma. Sequencing used peripheral blood, obtained before any cancer treatment. In DNA form, the CDR3 reads TGTGCCAGCAGCCGGACTAGCCAGGGTGAGCAGTTCTTC. Translated, it gives CASSRTSQGEQFF.